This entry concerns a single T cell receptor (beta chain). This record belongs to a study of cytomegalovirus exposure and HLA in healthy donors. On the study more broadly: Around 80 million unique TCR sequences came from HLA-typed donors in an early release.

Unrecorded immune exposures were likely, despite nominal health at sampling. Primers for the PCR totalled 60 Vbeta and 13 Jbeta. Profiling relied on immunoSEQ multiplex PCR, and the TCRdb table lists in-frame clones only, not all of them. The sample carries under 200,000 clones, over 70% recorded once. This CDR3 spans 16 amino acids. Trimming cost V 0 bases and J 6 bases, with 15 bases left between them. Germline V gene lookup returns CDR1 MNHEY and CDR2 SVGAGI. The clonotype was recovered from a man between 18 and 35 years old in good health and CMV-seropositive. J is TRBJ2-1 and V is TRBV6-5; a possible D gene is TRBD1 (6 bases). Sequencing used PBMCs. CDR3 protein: CASSYSTGRGVNEQFF. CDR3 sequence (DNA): TGTGCCAGCAGTTACTCTACAGGGCGAGGGGTCAATGAGCAGTTCTTC.